The 26 T cell receptor beta chains below were found in one sample sequenced in a study of beta chain features in type 1 diabetes listed by TCRdb under 2018. The library came from the immunoSEQ multiplex PCR assay. All of the isolated RNA was reverse transcribed with the High Capacity cDNA Reverse Transcription Kit, so expressed TCRB transcripts were sequenced. This immuneACCESS table, as held by TCRdb, lists in-frame sequences with V and J called but not all clones. Of the missing ones, under half trace to an unresolved V gene in checked studies; the others have no known cause. The sample data list 860,000 or so clones, and 15% to 20% of these were observed just once. Clones ranked in the top ten supply 0.023% of the sample. Sequencing input: naive CD4+ T cells from blood. This specimen's cell subset or site label, per the study, means: true naive CD4+ T cells. These receptors came from a woman aged 18-29 years in good health.

This clone was found a few times. The chain couples TRBV19 to TRBJ2-1, with D maybe TRBD2 (5 bases). Trimming pared 3 bases from V and 8 bases from J, leaving 17 bases between. This CDR3 has 15 residues. Germline CDR1 LNHDA, CDR2 SQIVND (reference sequence). For the CDR3, the DNA is TGTGCCAGTAGTATTCGCGGGTTTCCGGGTGATGAGCAGTTCTTC. It codes for CASSIRGFPGDEQFF.

Only a few counts were recorded for this clone. This chain joins TRBV13 and TRBJ2-5; TRBD1 agrees at 7 bases. This CDR3 contains 18 residues. The junction had 16 bases not matched to a gene; V was cut back by 1 base and J by 5 bases. CDR1 is PRHDT and CDR2 is FYEKMQ in the germline V gene (reference sequence). CDR3 amino acids: CASSLVSAWTGRKETQYF. The CDR3 DNA follows: TGTGCCAGCAGCTTAGTTTCCGCGTGGACAGGACGGAAGGAGACCCAGTACTTC.

There are a few counts of this clone. This chain uses TRBV28 with TRBJ1-2; TRBD1 might be the D (6 bases). Trimming removed 3 bases from V and 9 bases from J, with 11 bases in between. This CDR3 contains 12 residues. The germline gives CDR1 MDHEN, CDR2 SYDVKM. The CDR3 region is CASSFPGASYTF. The CDR3 DNA reads TGTGCCAGCAGTTTTCCAGGGGCTAGCTACACCTTC.

Of note for this clone: The sample has other DNA sequences that encode this CDR3 too. This rearrangement joins TRBV5-1 to TRBJ2-1; 10 nucleotides align to TRBD2. This CDR3 contains 15 residues. V shed 4 bases, J shed 4 bases, and the junction held 5 bases outside the gene matches. Germline assignment: CDR1 SGHRS and CDR2 YFSETQ. The CDR3 bases are TGCGCCAGCAGCCTTACTAGCGGGATTTACAATGAGCAGTTCTTC. Translating gives CASSLTSGIYNEQFF.

This clone has just a few counts. V usage is TRBV9 and J usage is TRBJ2-2; tentative D call: TRBD2 (6 bases). V lost 0 bases, J lost 7 bases, and 10 bases lay in between. The CDR3 loop spans 14 amino acids. Per the germline V gene, CDR1 is SGDLS and CDR2 is YYNGEE. CDR3 region: CASSVGGMGGELFF. CDR3 DNA sequence: TGTGCCAGCAGCGTAGGCGGGATGGGCGGGGAGCTGTTTTTT. The variable domain in full, completed from reference TRBV9 and TRBJ2-2, reads DSGVTQTPKHLITATGQRVTLRCSPRSGDLSVYWYQQSLDQGLQFLIQYYNGEERAKGNILERFSAQQFPDLHSELNLSSLELGDSALYFCASSVGGMGGELFFGEGSRLTVL.

V gene TRBV19 combines with J gene TRBJ2-7; D possibly corresponds to TRBD1 (6 bases). The CDR3 is 14 amino acids. The V gene's germline CDR1 is LNHDA and CDR2 SQIVND (reference sequence). Trimming shortened V by 6 bases and J by 0 bases, and 12 bases separated the two germline ends. The CDR3: CASRLTGSSYEQYF. Here the CDR3 DNA reads TGTGCCAGTAGGCTGACAGGAAGCTCCTACGAGCAGTACTTC.

V and J are TRBV7-9 and TRBJ2-3, with TRBD2 matching 8 bases. CDR1 SEHNR and CDR2 FQNEAQ come from the germline V gene (reference sequence). After removal of 5 bases from V and 3 bases from J, the junction contained 7 bases not matched to a gene. CDR3 length: 15 residues. As DNA, the CDR3 is TGTGCCAGCAGCCGCTGGACTAGCAGGACAGATACGCAGTATTTT. Residues: CASSRWTSRTDTQYF.

The V and J genes are TRBV15 and TRBJ1-1; perhaps TRBD1 as D (6 bases). Germline CDR1 and CDR2: LNHNV and YYDKDF (reference sequence). Trimming took 8 bases from V and 5 from J, leaving 18 bases between them. The CDR3 length is 14 residues. The CDR3 sequence: CATGGPGEWTEAFF. DNA of the CDR3: TGTGCCACCGGGGGCCCGGGTGAATGGACTGAAGCTTTCTTT.

The genes are TRBV5-1 and TRBJ1-6, with D perhaps matching TRBD1 (5 bases). Trimming left V 3 bases short and J 0 bases short, with 13 bases between. The CDR3 consists of 17 residues. CDR1 is SGHRS and CDR2 is YFSETQ in the germline V gene. The CDR3 is CASSWGPALSYNSPLHF. The CDR3 DNA reads TGCGCCAGCAGCTGGGGACCAGCTCTCTCCTATAATTCACCCCTCCACTTT.

This chain joins TRBV10-2 and TRBJ2-1; TRBD2 matches at 8 bases. The CDR3 covers 15 residues. Germline V CDR1 and CDR2: WSHSY, SAAADI. Trimming cost V 7 bases and J 4 bases; bases outside gene matches: 9. The CDR3 DNA reads TGCGCCAGCAATCCCTTTAGCGGGGCTTACAATGAGCAGTTCTTC. Translating it yields CASNPFSGAYNEQFF.

This clone appeared a few times. This chain connects TRBV15 to TRBJ2-5; D is possibly TRBD2 (6 bases). Trimming removed 0 bases from V and 1 base from J, with 12 bases in between. Germline V gene lookup returns CDR1 LNHNV and CDR2 YYDKDF (reference sequence). CDR3 length: 16 amino acids. This chain's CDR3 is CATSRERLVGQETQYF. Here the CDR3 DNA reads TGTGCCACCAGCAGAGAGAGACTAGTGGGCCAAGAGACCCAGTACTTC.

The rearrangement links TRBV20-1 to TRBJ2-7; D is ambiguous. The ends were cut back, 7 bases at V and 7 bases at J, with 14 bases in the middle. Looked up from germline, CDR1 is DFQATT and CDR2 is SNEGSKA (reference sequence). The CDR3 is 11 residues long. The CDR3 coding sequence is TGCAGTGTAGGCCACCTGAGGGAGCAGTACTTC. Its translation is CSVGHLREQYF.

The rearrangement uses TRBV28 and TRBJ2-2; D is unclear. In germline, CDR1 is MDHEN, CDR2 SYDVKM. The CDR3 totals 12 residues. V dropped 2 bases and J dropped 7 bases, with 5 bases sitting between them. CDR3: CASSLGYGELFF. CDR3 in DNA: TGTGCCAGCAGTTTAGGGTACGGGGAGCTGTTTTTT.

This clone was detected only a few times. The V call is TRBV7-9, the J call TRBJ2-1; 13 positions match TRBD2. After removal of 3 bases from V and 4 bases from J, the junction contained 3 bases not matched to a gene. Germline V gene data show CDR1 as SEHNR and CDR2 as FQNEAQ (reference sequence). The CDR3 spans 16 residues. This CDR3 is CASSFWGLAGYNEQFF. The CDR3 DNA is TGTGCCAGCAGCTTCTGGGGACTAGCGGGATACAATGAGCAGTTCTTC.

This clone has a handful of counts. The V call is TRBV18, the J call TRBJ2-7; no reliable D call. Germline CDR1 and CDR2: KGHSH and LQKENI. The CDR3 covers 14 residues. The ends were cut back, 3 bases at V and 0 bases at J, with 9 bases in the middle. The DNA for the CDR3 is TGTGCCAGCTCACCGTTCAGCAGCTCCTACGAGCAGTACTTC. Protein: CASSPFSSSYEQYF.

The chain combines TRBV19 with TRBJ1-1, with 8 bases that match TRBD1. The ends lost 5 bases at V and 1 base at J; junction bases unmatched: 3. In germline, CDR1 is LNHDA, CDR2 SQIVND (reference sequence). The CDR3 has 14 amino acids. CDR3 protein: CASSPGQANTEAFF. CDR3 bases: TGTGCCAGTAGTCCGGGACAGGCGAACACTGAAGCTTTCTTT. The entire variable domain, with the rest obtained from reference TRBV19 and TRBJ1-1, is as follows: DGGITQSPKYLFRKEGQNVTLSCEQNLNHDAMYWYRQDPGQGLRLIYYSQIVNDFQKGDIAEGYSVSREKKESFPLTVTSAQKNPTAFYLCASSPGQANTEAFFGQGTRLTVV.

The chain uses TRBV7-8 and TRBJ2-7; D possibly uses TRBD1 or TRBD2 (5 bases each). The CDR3 runs to 15 residues. The germline V and J ends were trimmed by 5 bases and 4 bases, with 18 bases remaining between them. In germline, CDR1 is SGHVS, CDR2 FQNEAQ. CDR3 region: CASSVWDAPGYEQYF. Written as DNA, the CDR3 is TGTGCCAGCAGCGTATGGGACGCCCCGGGGTACGAGCAGTACTTC.

V gene TRBV6-9 combines with J gene TRBJ2-1, with D possibly being TRBD2 (5 bases). The CDR3 spans 19 residues. The V gene's germline CDR1 is MNHGY and CDR2 SVAAGI. Trimming shortened V by 0 bases and J by 5 bases, and 23 bases separated the two germline ends. This CDR3 reads CASSYSLLDKYTKNNEQFF. The CDR3 coding sequence is TGTGCCAGCAGTTATTCGTTACTAGACAAGTACACAAAAAACAATGAGCAGTTCTTC.

The rearrangement links TRBV7-9 to TRBJ2-2; 8 nucleotides match TRBD1. CDR1 and CDR2 (germline): SEHNR, FQNEAQ (reference sequence). Trimming took 3 bases from V and 9 from J; bases not matched to a gene: 6. This CDR3 is built from 14 residues. The CDR3 DNA reads as TGTGCCAGCAGCTTGGGGACAGGCCACCGGGAGCTGTTTTTT. Translating it yields CASSLGTGHRELFF. The variable domain in full, completed from reference TRBV7-9 and TRBJ2-2, reads DTGVSQNPRHKITKRGQNVTFRCDPISEHNRLYWYRQTLGQGPEFLTYFQNEAQLEKSRLLSDRFSAERPKGSFSTLEIQRTEQGDSAMYLCASSLGTGHRELFFGEGSRLTVL.

In its sample, this clone was seen a few times. The chain carries TRBV7-8 and TRBJ2-1; TRBD2 aligns across 8 bases. The CDR3 consists of 16 residues. CDR1 SGHVS and CDR2 FQNEAQ come from the germline V gene. V gave up 3 bases and J gave up 3 bases; unmatched junction bases: 7. DNA of the CDR3: TGTGCCAGCAGCTTCACCGGGACTAGTGACTACAATGAGCAGTTCTTC. Encoded protein: CASSFTGTSDYNEQFF.

The chain joins TRBV5-6 to TRBJ2-7, with D possibly being TRBD2 (5 bases). The CDR3 length is 13 residues. Germline CDR1 and CDR2: SGHDT and YYEEEE. The ends were cut back, 2 bases at V and 3 bases at J, with 9 bases in the middle. In nucleotides, the CDR3 is TGTGCCAGCAGCTTCGGGGTTTTCTACGAGCAGTACTTC. Translating gives CASSFGVFYEQYF.

In regard to this clone: Other DNA variants within this sample encode the same CDR3. The chain combines TRBV2 with TRBJ2-1, with D uncertain. With 2 bases removed from V and 15 bases from J, the gap between germline ends came to 17 bases. CDR3 size: 13 residues. From germline, CDR1 is SNHLY and CDR2 FYNNEI. The CDR3 nucleotides are TGTGCCAGCAGTGAATCAGACTTAGTCGGAAGGTTCTTC. This sequence encodes CASSESDLVGRFF.

This clone has just a few counts. This rearrangement joins TRBV28 to TRBJ2-7, with a possible D match to TRBD1 (6 bases). Germline CDR1 reads MDHEN; CDR2 reads SYDVKM. The CDR3 is 14 residues long. Trimming cost V 10 bases and J 1 base, with 17 bases left between them. The CDR3 coding sequence is TGTGCCACCCAACCGGGACACAGATCCTACGAGCAGTACTTC. Protein sequence: CATQPGHRSYEQYF.

The chain employs TRBV6-5 and TRBJ1-5; the match to TRBD1 covers 9 bases. CDR3 length equals 14 residues. The germline V gene encodes CDR1 MNHEY and CDR2 SVGAGI. J lost 7 bases, V lost 5 bases, and 6 bases had no gene match. The CDR3 reads CASSAGQGDQPQHF. In DNA, the CDR3 is TGTGCCAGCAGTGCGGGACAGGGTGACCAGCCCCAGCATTTT.

This chain connects TRBV11-2 to TRBJ2-7; 8 bases line up with TRBD2. Unmatched junction bases numbered 9, after V lost 3 bases and J lost 2 bases. Germline V CDR1 and CDR2: SGHAT, FQNNGV. This CDR3 spans 16 amino acids. The CDR3 protein is CASSLGLNGRAYEQYF. CDR3 bases: TGTGCCAGCAGCTTGGGGTTAAACGGGAGGGCCTACGAGCAGTACTTC.

This clone was recorded a few times. V gene TRBV7-3 combines with J gene TRBJ2-2; D gene ambiguous. Germline V gene sequence: CDR1 SGHTA, CDR2 FQGTGA. This CDR3 is built from 15 residues. Between the trimmed V and J ends, which lost 0 bases and 0 bases, there was a span of 5 bases. CDR3 in DNA: TGTGCCAGCAGCTTAACCGTGTCGAACACCGGGGAGCTGTTTTTT. Translated, it gives CASSLTVSNTGELFF.